The T cell receptor (beta chain) under discussion was sequenced for a study of long-term antiretroviral therapy in people with HIV (dated by TCRdb to 2021 to 2024). Background for the entire study: The earliest samples were collected roughly a decade before the 2015 WHO recommendation for immediate ART, at a time when ART was usually postponed until CD4 counts fell. Whether ART initiation and durable HIV suppression were associated with changes in peripheral blood TRB repertoire composition and diversity was tested in a retrospective serial study. The cohort contributed about 200 cryopreserved PBMC samples from fewer than 35 adults with confirmed HIV infection, collected serially over a mean of about six years (range 1-12). Of the 25 to 30 participants with HIV, some 12 were female. No cross-contamination during QIAcube processing was seen in test extractions of a monoclonal T-cell line run alongside around 31 polyclonal samples.

Inclusion was restricted to participants for whom at least one PBMC sample before ART initiation and at least two post-ART samples were available. Every participant with HIV received treatment in the United States of America. Before DNA extraction, cryopreserved samples containing roughly 0.9-11 million PBMC were thawed and washed. At the time of the earliest PBMC sample for each participant with HIV, ages ranged from roughly 23 to 60 years. PBMC samples were contributed by each participant from 1-4 timepoints before ART initiation and 2-8 timepoints after ART initiation, with a median of 7 samples. Serial HIV viral load, CD4+ T-cell count, ART history and demographic data were obtained for every participant. Genomic DNA was extracted from unsorted PBMC with a Qiagen kit on a QIAcube, with processing performed in batches of 12 samples. As to this clone: The clone's antigen remains unknown. It has no much larger one-base neighbor in the sample; base qualities were not kept.

The full study reports these points: Because cell numbers in pre-ART samples were limited, unsorted PBMC were profiled instead of sorted CD4+ and CD8+ T cells. ART initiation was associated with a significant increase in TRB diversity, but diversity stayed significantly below transplant donor controls even after long-term ART. No data were available on ART adherence, viral resistance or therapy changes, limiting inferences about post-ART repertoire changes. Compared with controls, HIV repertoires had narrower CDR3 length ranges, and the network structure pointed to an antigen-experienced repertoire that shifted only slightly toward naive after ART. Expanded TRB clones identified before ART initiation dominated the repertoire at all time points, although this dominance fluctuated and declined in many PLHIV after ART. Owing to limited PBMC availability, only the TCR beta chain was sequenced, without alpha chain pairing. The samples span the years 2004 to 2017, and the ART regimens used at that time may not be as effective as current regimens.

CDR3 length: 14 amino acids, cysteine to phenylalanine. The only DNA kept is the CDR3, 42 bases in frame from the first base. Between the V and J ends, shortened by 6 bases and 4 bases respectively, the junction contains 15 bases. The germline V gene sets CDR1 to SNHLY and CDR2 to FYNNEI. The immunoSEQ hsTCRB v3.0 assay was used at survey level resolution for TRB variable region sequencing. The target sequencing depth for TRB was roughly 40,000-55,000 T-cell genomes per sample. TRB libraries were pooled and sequenced on an Illumina MiSeq using a v3 150-cycle kit. The study's processing was this. Repertoire analysis was performed in R inside a reproducible Nextflow workflow that covered QC, data transformation and analysis. LymphoSeq2, an R package for exploring AIRR-Seq data, was used to implement custom analyses. Several samples that yielded fewer than 5000 total TRB sequences were excluded, so that about 200 HIV repertoires were analyzed. Among the 190 or so HIV repertoires that were kept, some 61 were collected before ART initiation and about 130 were collected after ART initiation. Repertoires were downsampled to 5000 TRB nucleotide sequences, with summary statistics averaged over 100 downsampling iterations. Only TRB sequences with CDR3 regions of at least seven amino acids were retained for analysis. A Shannon entropy-derived clonality score and the Gini coefficient were used to measure diversity. In the repertoire networks, any two of the top 5000 CDR3 amino acid sequences were linked whenever the two sequences differed by an edit distance of one. For TRB CDR3 amino acid sequences, GLIPH2 was used to predict antigen specificity groups and MHC restriction. CDR3 amino acid sequences were matched against VDJdb and McPAS-TCR to flag known CMV, EBV, HIV or tissue antigen associations. Pre-ART, post-ART and control groups were compared with Wilcoxon signed-rank tests and Holm-Bonferroni correction. TCRdb took this table from immuneACCESS and kept in-frame rearrangements with V and J called. Such tables lack part of the clones; where checked against another copy, unresolved V genes explain under half of the gap, and the rest is unexplained. V, J and clone size reflect that table, while D and trimming were determined from the DNA. A total of 26,000 or so clones appear in this sample, over 70% of them only once. Of the sample, about 4.6% is held by the ten largest clones.

This chain joins TRBV2 to TRBJ1-2, with the D gene too uncertain to name. This specimen consisted of unsorted PBMCs, obtained 3 years after starting antiretroviral therapy. The sequence derives from a man between 18 and 35 years old with HIV. The CDR3 has the sequence CASRGGLAGYGYTF. The nucleotide sequence reads as follows: TGTGCCAGCAGGGGAGGGTTGGCGGGCTATGGCTACACCTTC.